A selection of T cell receptor beta chains follows, all from one sample in a study of blood T cells in healthy people across ages. TCRdb re-analysed the 5' RACE reads in MiXCR, keeping a single row per CDR3 protein. The sample includes hundreds of thousands of distinct CDR3 sequences, about 52% seen only once; the top ten take roughly a third. The sample taken for sequencing was blood. Receptors were obtained from a woman aged 55-69 years in good health. Each CDR3 is given with its conserved first and last residue. The order of the fields is clone size, D gene, J gene, V gene, CDR3 protein, CDR3 DNA. D genes are given only for firm matches. Clone size is stated in some rows and not others, as once, few, many or a class when expanded.

-	TRBD1	TRBJ2-7	TRBV20-1	CSARTGTGSYEQYF	TGCAGTGCTCGAACCGGGACAGGGTCGTACGAGCAGTACTTC
-	TRBD2	TRBJ2-7	TRBV20-1	CSARDPLAGISYEQYF	TGCAGTGCTAGAGACCCTCTAGCGGGGATCTCCTACGAGCAGTACTTC
-	-	TRBJ1-6	TRBV20-1	CSAPIQTSNSPLHF	TGCAGTGCACCTATACAGACTTCCAATTCACCCCTCCACTTT
-	-	TRBJ1-2	TRBV18	CASSGDGDGYTF	TGTGCCAGCTCAGGGGACGGGGATGGCTACACCTTC
-	TRBD2	TRBJ2-1	TRBV4-3	CASSQGTSGILVDNEQFF	TGCGCCAGCAGCCAAGGGACTAGCGGGATTTTGGTGGACAATGAGCAGTTCTTC
few	-	TRBJ1-2	TRBV7-9	CASSPGGPPIYGYTF	TGTGCCAGCAGCCCCGGGGGGCCGCCTATCTATGGCTACACCTTC
few	-	TRBJ2-7	TRBV4-2	CASSQATGPLTYEQYF	TGTGCCAGCAGCCAAGCGACGGGACCTTTAACCTACGAGCAGTACTTC
-	-	TRBJ2-1	TRBV15	CATSRVAGSSYNEQFF	TGTGCCACCAGCAGAGTTGCGGGATCCTCCTACAATGAGCAGTTCTTC
-	-	TRBJ2-5	TRBV7-2	CASSLGEGQTQYF	TGTGCCAGCAGCTTAGGCGAGGGACAGACCCAGTACTTC
-	TRBD1	TRBJ2-7	TRBV20-1	CSARGPPGQGAYEQYF	TGCAGTGCTAGAGGTCCTCCGGGACAGGGAGCCTACGAGCAGTACTTC
-	-	TRBJ2-3	TRBV4-3	CASSQDAWDTQYF	TGCGCCAGCAGCCAAGATGCGTGGGATACGCAGTATTTT
-	-	TRBJ2-7	TRBV7-8	CASSLAQTYEQYF	TGTGCCAGCAGCTTAGCACAGACCTACGAGCAGTACTTC
few	-	TRBJ2-1	TRBV4-1	CASSQGLVRLGTYNEQFF	TGCGCCAGCAGCCAGGGGTTGGTGCGACTAGGGACCTACAATGAGCAGTTCTTC
-	-	TRBJ2-7	TRBV5-1	CASSSRQSTPYEQYF	TGCGCCAGCAGCAGTCGACAGAGCACCCCCTACGAGCAGTACTTC
-	TRBD1	TRBJ1-2	TRBV6-4	CASRQGAGGYTF	TGTGCCAGCAGGCAGGGGGCCGGAGGCTACACCTTC
-	-	TRBJ1-4	TRBV28	CASSAGINEKLFF	TGTGCCAGCAGCGCAGGCATTAATGAAAAACTGTTTTTT
few	-	TRBJ2-5	TRBV10-3	CATRDNQETQYF	TGTGCCACCCGGGACAACCAAGAGACCCAGTACTTC
-	TRBD2	TRBJ2-3	TRBV14	CASTPGTSVADTQYF	TGTGCCAGCACACCCGGGACTAGCGTGGCAGATACGCAGTATTTT
few	-	TRBJ2-5	TRBV7-2	CASSSDLETQYF	TGTGCCAGCAGCTCCGACCTCGAGACCCAGTACTTC
-	TRBD1	TRBJ2-7	TRBV6-6	CASSSETGSRDEQYF	TGTGCCAGCAGTTCCGAGACAGGGTCGAGGGACGAGCAGTACTTC
-	-	TRBJ2-1	TRBV20-1	CSASGVGNEQFF	TGCAGTGCTAGCGGGGTAGGGAATGAGCAGTTCTTC
-	-	TRBJ2-7	TRBV18	CASSPRGESTEQYF	TGTGCCAGCTCACCGCGAGGGGAATCCACCGAGCAGTACTTC
few	-	TRBJ1-4	TRBV3-1	CASSRDREKLFF	TGTGCCAGCAGCCGGGACCGTGAAAAACTGTTTTTT
many	TRBD2	TRBJ2-7	TRBV7-9	CASSLGGTSGSYEQYF	TGTGCCAGCAGCTTAGGGGGGACTAGCGGGAGTTACGAGCAGTACTTC
once	-	TRBJ2-3	TRBV4-3	CAGSQDRHLTDTQYF	TGCGCCGGCAGCCAAGACAGGCACCTCACAGATACGCAGTATTTT
-	-	TRBJ2-7	TRBV7-3	CASSLYPKGRAYEQYF	TGTGCCAGCAGCTTATACCCGAAGGGCAGGGCCTACGAGCAGTACTTC
few	TRBD1	TRBJ2-5	TRBV5-1	CASSSQGALQETQYF	TGCGCCAGCAGCTCCCAGGGGGCGCTCCAAGAGACCCAGTACTTC
-	-	TRBJ2-7	TRBV7-2	CASSLGVGLVNEQYF	TGTGCCAGCAGCTTAGGAGTCGGCTTAGTGAATGAGCAGTACTTC
few	-	TRBJ2-6	TRBV4-2	CASSQDGGANVLTF	TGTGCCAGCAGCCAAGATGGTGGGGCCAACGTCCTGACTTTC
-	-	TRBJ2-3	TRBV6-1	CASSAPGGTITDTQYF	TGTGCCAGCAGTGCGCCCGGGGGGACAATCACAGATACGCAGTATTTT
few	TRBD1	TRBJ1-1	TRBV29-1	CSVDAGTGGSSGTEAFF	TGCAGCGTTGATGCCGGGACAGGGGGGTCTTCGGGCACTGAAGCTTTCTTT
-	-	TRBJ2-5	TRBV29-1	CSVEGWFGGETQYF	TGCAGCGTTGAGGGGTGGTTTGGGGGAGAGACCCAGTACTTC
-	TRBD2	TRBJ2-5	TRBV3-1	CASSKLSTSGRYNEQYF	TGTGCCAGCAGCAAACTATCGACTAGCGGGAGATACAATGAGCAGTACTTC
-	-	TRBJ2-7	TRBV7-9	CASSNSKEEQYF	TGTGCCAGCAGTAACTCAAAAGAGGAGCAGTACTTC
-	-	TRBJ2-7	TRBV28	CARRYRGEQYF	TGTGCCAGGAGGTACCGGGGCGAGCAGTACTTC
-	-	TRBJ2-7	TRBV9	CASSGPLEYEQYF	TGTGCCAGCAGCGGACCTCTCGAATACGAGCAGTACTTC
-	-	TRBJ1-4	TRBV5-1	CASSLVDGRNEKLFF	TGCGCCAGCAGCTTGGTGGACGGAAGAAATGAAAAACTGTTTTTT
many	TRBD2	TRBJ2-3	TRBV7-2	CASSFPGTSGSGDTQYF	TGTGCCAGCAGCTTTCCCGGGACTAGCGGGAGTGGCGATACGCAGTATTTT
few	-	TRBJ1-1	TRBV5-1	CASSGGDSSEAFF	TGCGCCAGCAGCGGGGGGGACTCTAGTGAAGCTTTCTTT
-	-	TRBJ2-2	TRBV4-3	CASSPESTGELFF	TGCGCCAGCAGCCCCGAGAGTACCGGGGAGCTGTTTTTT
-	TRBD2	TRBJ2-7	TRBV6-2/TRBV6-3	CASRRGSPSSYEQYF	TGTGCCAGCAGGCGGGGGTCACCAAGCTCCTACGAGCAGTACTTC